Below are 21 T cell receptor beta chains sequenced from a single sample in a study of T cells in women clearing cervical HPV infection. Sequencing used immunoSEQ multiplex PCR; TCRdb keeps in-frame clones, though not all of them. The listing records fewer than 30,000 clones. Source material: blood buffy coat. The receptors were sampled from a woman aged 18-70 years with a cervical HPV16 infection that either progressed to CIN3+ or cleared (not recorded which).

As regards this clone: The CDR3 end lies 3 residues beyond the end of the read and is filled in from the germline J gene. The rearrangement joins TRBV30 to TRBJ2-4, with D maybe TRBD1 (7 bases). CDR1 GTSNPN and CDR2 SVGIG come from the germline V gene (reference sequence). The CDR3 consists of 13 residues. The chain's CDR3 is CAWRGDREDGQYF. The DNA read from the CDR3 is TGTGCCTGGAGGGGAGACAGGGAGGATGGT.

Details on this clone: Coverage ceases 3 residues before the CDR3 finishes, and the germline J gene fills in the end. The J gene is TRBJ2-1, the V gene TRBV19, with TRBD1 identical over 7 bases. The CDR3 is 15 amino acids. Trimming took 5 bases from V and 5 from J; bases not matched to a gene: 9. Germline CDR1 LNHDA, CDR2 SQIVND (reference sequence). CDR3 region: CASSYSGQPNNEQFF. The DNA read from the CDR3 is TGTGCCAGTAGTTATTCGGGACAGCCCAACAATGAG.

Concerning this clone itself: Read data end 3 residues before the CDR3 end; the end is taken from the germline J gene. The V gene is TRBV10-3, the J gene TRBJ2-7; 7 bases are a match to TRBD2. The ends lost 2 bases at V and 0 bases at J; junction bases unmatched: 4. The CDR3 runs 15 residues. Germline CDR1 and CDR2: ENHRY and SYGVKD. CDR3: CAISEPSGSSYEQYF. The sequenced part of the CDR3 DNA is TGTGCCATCAGTGAGCCTAGCGGTAGCTCCTACGAG.

CDR3 DNA, as far as it was read: TGTGCCAGCAGCTTAGCTCCGGGACAGGGGACGGATTCACCC. It translates to CASSLAPGQGTDSP. Given in full, the CDR3 is CASSLAPGQGTDSPLHF. This sequence joins TRBV7-6 and TRBJ1-6, with 10 bases matching TRBD1. From the germline J gene comes the end of the CDR3, since the read stops 3 residues before it. V lost 0 bases and J lost 8; bases outside the gene matches: 7. The CDR3 has 17 residues. Germline V CDR1 and CDR2: SGHVS, FNYEAQ.

A remark on this clone: The CDR3 end falls 3 residues outside the read, so it is completed with the germline J gene. The rearrangement joins TRBV19 to TRBJ2-3; 8 nucleotides line up with TRBD2. The J segment lost 3 bases and the V segment lost 2 bases, leaving 10 bases of the junction unmatched. The length of the CDR3 is 17 residues. Germline CDR1 is LNHDA and CDR2 is SQIVND (reference sequence). The covered CDR3 bases are TGTGCCAGTAGTATAAAGTTCACGGGGGGGGGTACAGATACG. This sequence encodes CASSIKFTGGGTDT. The whole CDR3 is CASSIKFTGGGTDTQYF.

Points on this clone: The observed sequence ends 3 residues before the CDR3 terminus, with the missing tail filled in from the germline J gene. Other DNA sequences from this sample encode an identical CDR3 as well. The chain joins TRBV16 to TRBJ2-5; 8 nucleotides match TRBD1. CDR3 length: 14 amino acids. Looked up from germline, CDR1 is KGHSY and CDR2 is FQNENV. The CDR3 DNA, read in part, is TGTGCCAGCAGCCACATCGGACAGGGAAGTACC. As protein: CASSHIGQGST. Given in full, the CDR3 is CASSHIGQGSTQYF.

Of note for this clone: The read is 3 residues too short to cover the CDR3 end, so that end is filled in from the germline J gene. V gene TRBV20-1 combines with J gene TRBJ2-7; D ambiguous. The CDR3 sequence is 12 residues long. In germline, CDR1 is DFQATT, CDR2 SNEGSKA (reference sequence). V gave up 3 bases and J gave up 3 bases, with 9 bases separating them. Incomplete CDR3 DNA: TGCAGTGCTAGGGGCACTGACTACGAG. Translation: CSARGTDYE. The full CDR3 is CSARGTDYEQYF.

To note about this clone: The read finishes 3 residues shy of the CDR3 end, and the germline J gene is used to complete it. The chain has TRBV7-2 and TRBJ2-7; 7 positions agree with TRBD2. V lost 0 bases to trimming and J lost 0 bases; unmatched junction nucleotides: 5. CDR1 is SGHTA and CDR2 is FQGNSA in the germline V gene. The length of the CDR3 is 16 residues. CDR3 DNA (partial): TGTGCCAGCAGCTTAGCCCCCGGGACTAACTCCTACGAG. Translated, it gives CASSLAPGTNSYE. The entire CDR3 is CASSLAPGTNSYEQYF.

A remark on this clone: Other DNA sequences from this sample encode an identical CDR3 as well. The part of the CDR3 DNA that was read is TGCGCCAGCCGCGCATTCACTAATGAAAAA. Protein sequence: CASRAFTNEK. The CDR3 as a whole reads CASRAFTNEKLFF. The chain couples TRBV5-1 to TRBJ1-4; D is undetermined. The read falls 3 residues short of the CDR3 end, and the missing part is taken from the germline J gene. In germline, CDR1 is SGHRS, CDR2 YFSETQ. The CDR3 runs to 13 residues. V was pared by 7 bases and J by 2 bases, with 9 bases between.

Comment on this clone: The read falls 3 residues short of the CDR3 end, and the missing part is taken from the germline J gene. The chain carries TRBV20-1 and TRBJ2-7; TRBD1 agrees at 10 bases. Trimming cost V 3 bases and J 1 base; bases outside gene matches: 3. Germline values: CDR1 DFQATT, CDR2 SNEGSKA (reference sequence). The CDR3 consists of 14 residues. Partial CDR3 DNA: TGCAGTGCTAGTGGGGACAGGGGTTCCTACGAG. Translation gives CSASGDRGSYE. The CDR3, in full, reads CSASGDRGSYEQYF.

In the case of this clone: The read terminates 3 residues ahead of where the CDR3 ends, so the germline J gene completes it. This chain links TRBV7-9 with TRBJ1-2; 10 bases fit TRBD1. The CDR3 contains 15 residues. Germline-derived CDR1 and CDR2 are SEHNR and FQNEAQ (reference sequence). Incomplete CDR3 DNA: TGTGCCAGCAGCTTCCGGACAGGGGGTTCCTACGAC. Protein: CASSFRTGGSYD. The CDR3 reads in full as CASSFRTGGSYDYTF.

The CDR3 bases that were read are TGCAGTGCAGCTTCTAGCGGGCAACCT. It translates to CSAASSGQP. The entire CDR3 sequence reads CSAASSGQPQYF. J is TRBJ2-4 and V is TRBV20-1, with 8 nucleotides matching TRBD2. The sequenced fragment ends 3 residues before the CDR3 boundary, so the rest is inferred from the germline J gene. The CDR3 sequence is 12 residues long. Per the germline V gene, CDR1 is DFQATT and CDR2 is SNEGSKA (reference sequence).

Worth noting for this clone: With the read ending 3 residues before the CDR3 end, the germline J gene is used to fill in that end. V gene TRBV4-1 combines with J gene TRBJ1-5; 11 nucleotides align to TRBD1. The germline V gene encodes CDR1 MGHRA and CDR2 YSYEKL. V lost 5 bases and J lost 0; bases outside the gene matches: 6. This CDR3 region has 17 residues. The CDR3 bases that were read are TGCGCCAGCAGCTTGGGACAGGGGGTCTATAGCAATCAGCCC. Its translation: CASSLGQGVYSNQP. The entire CDR3 protein is CASSLGQGVYSNQPQHF.

CDR3 DNA, as far as it was read: TGTGCCAGCATACGCGGGGGGTCGTACGAG. Its translation is CASIRGGSYE. The CDR3 in full is CASIRGGSYEQYF. This chain joins TRBV28 and TRBJ2-7, with 8 positions matching TRBD2. The read terminates 3 residues before the CDR3 end, so the remaining end is supplied by the germline J gene. CDR3 length equals 13 residues. The V segment lost 7 bases and the J segment 4 bases; nucleotides outside the gene matches: 6. Germline CDR1 reads MDHEN; CDR2 reads SYDVKM.

Comments on this clone: The CDR3 end falls 3 residues outside the read, so it is completed with the germline J gene. This chain links TRBV18 with TRBJ2-1; possibly TRBD1 for D (6 bases). Germline loops: CDR1 KGHSH, CDR2 LQKENI. Trimming took 3 bases from V and 7 from J, leaving 16 bases between them. The CDR3 has 15 amino acids. The CDR3 protein is CASSPMGHGENEQFF. Incomplete CDR3 DNA: TGTGCCAGCTCACCCATGGGACATGGAGAAAATGAG.

Remarks on this clone: From the germline J gene comes the end of the CDR3, since the read stops 3 residues before it. The V and J genes are TRBV18 and TRBJ1-3; 8 bases match TRBD1. CDR3 size: 15 residues. J gave up 4 bases and V 6 bases, and 8 bases lay outside the gene matches. Germline lookup yields CDR1 KGHSH and CDR2 LQKENI. The CDR3 protein is CASSSQGAYGNTIYF. The sequenced CDR3 bases are TGTGCCAGCTCGTCGCAGGGGGCTTACGGAAACACC.

On this clone itself: The read stops 3 residues short of the end of the CDR3; the missing end is completed from the germline J gene. V and J are TRBV5-1 and TRBJ1-6, with a tentative D call TRBD1 (5 bases). Germline CDR1 SGHRS, CDR2 YFSETQ. The length of the CDR3 is 16 residues. Trimming removed 1 base from V and 0 bases from J, with 8 bases in between. Incomplete CDR3 DNA: TGCGCCAGCAGCTTGCAGGGAAGCTCCTATAATTCACCC. It translates to CASSLQGSSYNSP. The CDR3 as a whole reads CASSLQGSSYNSPLHF. Combining the CDR3 with reference TRBV5-1 and TRBJ1-6 gives the whole variable domain KAGVTQTPRYLIKTRGQQVTLSCSPISGHRSVSWYQQTPGQGLQFLFEYFSETQRNKGNFPGRFSGRQFSNSRSEMNVSTLELGDSALYLCASSLQGSSYNSPLHFGNGTRLTVT.

A note on this clone: The missing CDR3 end, 3 residues past where the read stops, is filled in from the germline J gene. This sequence joins TRBV4-1 and TRBJ2-7; 7 bases align to TRBD1. CDR3 length equals 15 residues. V was clipped by 1 base and J by 2 bases; unmatched bases: 5. CDR1 and CDR2 (germline): MGHRA, YSYEKL. CDR3 DNA, as far as it was read: TGCGCCAGCAGCCAAGTTACGACAGGGCCCTACGAG. This sequence encodes CASSQVTTGPYE. The full-length CDR3 reads as CASSQVTTGPYEQYF.

About this clone: The sequenced fragment ends 3 residues before the CDR3 boundary, so the rest is inferred from the germline J gene. This chain joins TRBV2 and TRBJ2-5; no clear D gene. The ends were cut back, 0 bases at V and 5 bases at J, with 4 bases in the middle. Germline CDR1 SNHLY, CDR2 FYNNEI. The CDR3 loop spans 12 amino acids. The covered CDR3 bases are TGTGCCAGCAGTGAAGCGCGGGAGACC. It specifies CASSEARET. The whole CDR3 region reads CASSEARETQYF.

Worth noting for this clone: Coverage ceases 3 residues before the CDR3 finishes, and the germline J gene fills in the end. The V call is TRBV5-1, the J call TRBJ2-5; D uncertain. Per germline, CDR1 SGHRS and CDR2 YFSETQ. There are 13 residues in the CDR3. Deletions cut 2 bases from V and 0 bases from J, with 5 bases between. The part of the CDR3 DNA that was read is TGCGCCAGCAGCTTCAGATACCAAGAGACC. Amino acid sequence: CASSFRYQET. The full-length CDR3 reads as CASSFRYQETQYF. Using reference TRBV5-1 and TRBJ2-5 for the parts outside the CDR3, the full variable domain is KAGVTQTPRYLIKTRGQQVTLSCSPISGHRSVSWYQQTPGQGLQFLFEYFSETQRNKGNFPGRFSGRQFSNSRSEMNVSTLELGDSALYLCASSFRYQETQYFGPGTRLLVL.

Comments on this clone: Sequencing ends 3 residues short of the CDR3 end; the germline J gene provides the rest. The V gene is TRBV19, the J gene TRBJ2-4; D gene uncertain. Germline V gives CDR1 LNHDA, CDR2 SQIVND (reference sequence). The CDR3 loop spans 16 amino acids. The germline V and J ends were trimmed by 5 bases and 0 bases, with 14 bases remaining between them. The CDR3 loop is CASSYRAGLAKNIQYF. The CDR3 bases that were read are TGTGCCAGTAGTTACCGAGCAGGCTTAGCCAAAAACATT.